This TCR beta chain comes out of a study of molecular identifiers for immune sequencing clone quantification. Many counts were recorded for this clonotype. MiXCR was run by TCRdb on the PCR reads, yielding one entry per CDR3 protein. The table records under 65,000 distinct CDR3 sequences, roughly 24% of them present only once. Germline V gives CDR1 SQVTM, CDR2 ANQGSEA. This CDR3 is built from 14 residues. V shed 6 bases, J shed 5 bases, and the junction held 8 bases outside the gene matches. The sequenced sample was naive CD8+ T cells from blood, with Jurkat cell RNA spiked in. Subset: FACS-sorted CD8+CD4-CCR7+CD45RA+ naive T cells. This receptor was obtained from a human donor in good health. Some libraries in this study had Jurkat cell RNA spiked in. The chain has TRBV29-1 and TRBJ2-1, with 9 bases identical to TRBD1. The CDR3 DNA sequence: TGCAGCGTCGGGCGGGGACAGGGAGACAATGAGCAGTTCTTC. Translated, it gives CSVGRGQGDNEQFF.